This passage covers 13 T cell receptor beta chains from one sample sequenced in a study of radiation and T cells in renal cell carcinoma. Time point specified: baseline pretreatment blood. Treatment of the sample: 15 Gy SBRT to primary tumor, nephrectomy 4 weeks later. TCRdb's copy holds only in-frame clones and misses some; the assay was immunoSEQ multiplex PCR. Seen here are about 150,000 clones, about 85% observed once, and the top ten hold 4.1%. The sample consisted of blood, taken from a patient whose treatment included radiotherapy and nephrectomy. These receptors originate from a woman aged 70 to 79 with renal cell carcinoma.

This clone was detected only once. The gene calls are TRBV6-1 and TRBJ2-5; 10 nucleotides line up with TRBD1. The CDR3 runs to 13 residues. Trimming at V came to 8 bases and at J to 6 bases, leaving 6 bases not matched to a gene. Germline assignment: CDR1 MNHNS and CDR2 SASEGT. The DNA for the CDR3 is TGTGCCAGCCCGGGACAGGGGTTGAAGACCCAGTACTTC. Its translation is CASPGQGLKTQYF.

The table lists this clone with a few counts. This sequence joins TRBV6-6 and TRBJ1-6; D call uncertain. CDR1 MNHNY and CDR2 SVGAGI come from the germline V gene (reference sequence). Trimming removed 2 bases from V and 13 bases from J, with 6 bases in between. The CDR3 loop spans 11 amino acids. CDR3 protein: CASSYESPLHF. The CDR3 DNA follows: TGTGCCAGCAGTTACGAAAGTCCCCTCCACTTT.

The gene calls are TRBV28 and TRBJ1-1; no reliable D call. The germline V and J ends were trimmed by 3 bases and 0 bases, with 8 bases remaining between them. CDR1 is MDHEN and CDR2 is SYDVKM in the germline V gene. The CDR3 length is 14 residues. In DNA, the CDR3 is TGTGCCAGCAGTTTTTCTGAAGTGAACACTGAAGCTTTCTTT. Its translation is CASSFSEVNTEAFF.

This clone was detected a few times. This chain's CDR3 is CASSPSRSEGNQPQHF. In DNA, the CDR3 is TGTGCCAGCAGTCCCAGCCGGAGTGAGGGCAATCAGCCCCAGCATTTT. V and J are TRBV28 and TRBJ1-5, with D unresolved. Germline CDR1 MDHEN, CDR2 SYDVKM. This CDR3 has 16 amino acids. Trimming removed 5 bases from V and 2 bases from J, with 16 bases in between.

The count of this clone is one. V is TRBV6-5 and J is TRBJ1-6; the D gene is possibly TRBD1 (6 bases). This CDR3 comprises 15 residues. Germline CDR1 is MNHEY and CDR2 is SVGAGI. V shed 6 bases and J shed 5 bases, with 14 bases lying between them. CDR3 region: CASRAGTLHNSPLHF. In nucleotides, the CDR3 is TGTGCCAGCAGGGCCGGGACACTACATAATTCACCCCTCCACTTT.

This chain uses TRBV7-9 with TRBJ1-1; no clear D gene. Germline values: CDR1 SEHNR, CDR2 FQNEAQ (reference sequence). Deletions cut 5 bases from V and 0 bases from J, with 10 bases between. There are 14 residues in the CDR3. In DNA, the CDR3 is TGTGCCAGCAGCGGTAGGACGGTGAACACTGAAGCTTTCTTT. Amino acids: CASSGRTVNTEAFF. Based on the CDR3 plus reference TRBV7-9 and TRBJ1-1, the full variable domain is DTGVSQNPRHKITKRGQNVTFRCDPISEHNRLYWYRQTLGQGPEFLTYFQNEAQLEKSRLLSDRFSAERPKGSFSTLEIQRTEQGDSAMYLCASSGRTVNTEAFFGQGTRLTVV.

The V gene is TRBV5-4, the J gene TRBJ2-7, with 8 nucleotides matching TRBD1. J gave up 6 bases and V 4 bases, and 3 bases lay outside the gene matches. The V gene's germline CDR1 is SGHNT and CDR2 YYREEE (reference sequence). This CDR3 spans 12 amino acids. The CDR3 region is CASSHTGGEQYF. As DNA, the CDR3 is TGTGCCAGCAGCCATACAGGGGGCGAGCAGTACTTC. The whole variable domain, filled in from reference TRBV5-4 and TRBJ2-7, reads ETGVTQSPTHLIKTRGQQVTLRCSSQSGHNTVSWYQQALGQGPQFIFQYYREEENGRGNFPPRFSGLQFPNYSSELNVNALELDDSALYLCASSHTGGEQYFGPGTRLTVT.

The genes are TRBV19 and TRBJ1-5; possible D gene TRBD1, 6 bases. CDR3 length: 14 amino acids. Trimming took off 8 bases at V and 1 base at J, with 12 bases between the two ends. CDR1 is LNHDA and CDR2 is SQIVND in the germline V gene (reference sequence). CDR3 in amino acids: CASHGGASNQPQHF. The CDR3, as DNA: TGTGCCAGTCATGGGGGGGCGAGCAATCAGCCCCAGCATTTT.

Only a few counts were recorded for this clone. This chain links TRBV2 with TRBJ1-1, with D unresolved. Germline loops: CDR1 SNHLY, CDR2 FYNNEI. The CDR3 contains 14 residues. Trimming shortened V by 3 bases and J by 0 bases, and 8 bases separated the two germline ends. The CDR3 nucleotides are TGTGCCAGCAGTGAGTACCCCCTGAACACTGAAGCTTTCTTT. Protein product: CASSEYPLNTEAFF.

This chain uses TRBV28 with TRBJ1-2, with D maybe TRBD1 (6 bases). Germline CDR1 is MDHEN and CDR2 is SYDVKM. The CDR3 loop spans 13 amino acids. Trimming pared 8 bases from V and 4 bases from J, leaving 14 bases between. In DNA, the CDR3 is TGTGCCAGCTTACGCGGGACAAGCTATGGCTACACCTTC. It translates to CASLRGTSYGYTF.

This clone showed up just once. This chain joins TRBV2 and TRBJ2-3; D is unresolved. V was clipped by 10 bases and J by 0 bases, with 11 bases between them. Looked up from germline, CDR1 is SNHLY and CDR2 is FYNNEI. The CDR3 contains 13 residues. Here the CDR3 DNA reads TGTGCCAAAGAACCTAGTAGCACAGATACGCAGTATTTT. It is translated as CAKEPSSTDTQYF.

The chain has TRBV7-8 and TRBJ2-5; 9 nucleotides line up with TRBD2. The germline V gene has CDR1 SGHVS and CDR2 FQNEAQ. J was trimmed by 2 bases and V by 8 bases; bases with no gene match: 9. The CDR3 covers 15 residues. In nucleotides, the CDR3 is TGTGCCAGCGGCACCGGTCTAGCGGGGCAAGAGACCCAGTACTTC. Its translation: CASGTGLAGQETQYF.

This rearrangement joins TRBV28 to TRBJ1-2, with D unresolved. V was cut by 7 bases and J by 8 bases, with 14 bases left in between. Germline lookup yields CDR1 MDHEN and CDR2 SYDVKM. The length of the CDR3 is 12 residues. DNA for the CDR3: TGTGCCAGCACCCTGCCCGGTGGGGGCTACACCTTC. Translation: CASTLPGGGYTF.